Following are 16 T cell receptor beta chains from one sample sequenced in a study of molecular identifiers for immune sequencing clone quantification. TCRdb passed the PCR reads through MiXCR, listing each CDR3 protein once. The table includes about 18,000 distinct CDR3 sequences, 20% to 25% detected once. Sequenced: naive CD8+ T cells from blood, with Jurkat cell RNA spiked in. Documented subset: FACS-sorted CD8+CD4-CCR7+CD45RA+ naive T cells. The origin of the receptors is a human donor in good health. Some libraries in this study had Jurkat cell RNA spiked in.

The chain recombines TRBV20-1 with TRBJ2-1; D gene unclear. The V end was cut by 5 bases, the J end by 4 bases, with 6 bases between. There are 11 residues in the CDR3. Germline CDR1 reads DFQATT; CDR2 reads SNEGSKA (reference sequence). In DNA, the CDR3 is TGCAGTGCTCCGTATTACAATGAGCAGTTCTTC. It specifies CSAPYYNEQFF.

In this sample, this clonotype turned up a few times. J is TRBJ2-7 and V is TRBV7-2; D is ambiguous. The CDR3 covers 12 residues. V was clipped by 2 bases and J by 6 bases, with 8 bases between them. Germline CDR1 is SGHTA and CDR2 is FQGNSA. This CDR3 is CASSLWFGEQYF. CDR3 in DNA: TGTGCCAGCAGCTTATGGTTTGGCGAGCAGTACTTC.

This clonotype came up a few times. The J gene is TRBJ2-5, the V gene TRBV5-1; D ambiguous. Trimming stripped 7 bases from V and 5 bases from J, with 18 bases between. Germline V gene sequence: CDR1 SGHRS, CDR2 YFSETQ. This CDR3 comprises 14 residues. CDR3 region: CASLFPPHGETQYF. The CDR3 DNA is TGCGCCAGCTTATTCCCCCCTCATGGTGAGACCCAGTACTTC.

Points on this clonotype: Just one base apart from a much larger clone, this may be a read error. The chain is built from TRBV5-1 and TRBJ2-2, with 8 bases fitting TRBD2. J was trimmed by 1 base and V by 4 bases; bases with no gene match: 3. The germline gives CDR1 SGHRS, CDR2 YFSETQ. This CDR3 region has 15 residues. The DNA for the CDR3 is TGCGCCAGCAGCGGAGCGGGAGTGAACACCGGGGAGCTGTTTTTT. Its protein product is CASSGAGVNTGELFF.

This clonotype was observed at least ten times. The CDR3 sequence is CASSLTLRQGENSGANVLTF. DNA for the CDR3: TGTGCCAGCAGCTTAACGTTAAGACAGGGAGAAAACTCTGGGGCCAACGTCCTGACTTTC. V gene TRBV7-3 combines with J gene TRBJ2-6; 7 nucleotides align to TRBD1. V was clipped by 0 bases and J by 0 bases; unmatched bases: 11. The CDR3 covers 20 residues. The germline V gene encodes CDR1 SGHTA and CDR2 FQGTGA. The full variable domain, with the rest looked up from reference TRBV7-3 and TRBJ2-6, is GAGVSQTPSNKVTEKGKYVELRCDPISGHTALYWYRQSLGQGPEFLIYFQGTGAADDSGLPNDRFFAVRPEGSVSTLKIQRTERGDSAVYLCASSLTLRQGENSGANVLTFGAGSRLTVL.

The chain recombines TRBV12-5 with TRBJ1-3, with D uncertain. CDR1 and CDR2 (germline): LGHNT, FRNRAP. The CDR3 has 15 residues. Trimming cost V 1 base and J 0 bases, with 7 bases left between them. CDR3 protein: CASGLAESSGNTIYF. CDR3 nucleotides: TGTGCTAGTGGTTTGGCCGAGAGCTCTGGAAACACCATATATTTT.

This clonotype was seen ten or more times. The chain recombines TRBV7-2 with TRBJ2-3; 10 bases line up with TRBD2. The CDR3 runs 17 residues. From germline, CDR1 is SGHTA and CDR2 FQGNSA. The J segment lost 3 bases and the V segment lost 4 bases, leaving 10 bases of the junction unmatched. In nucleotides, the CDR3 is TGTGCCAGCAGCTACGGAGCGGGAGGGCCGAGGACAGATACGCAGTATTTT. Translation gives CASSYGAGGPRTDTQYF.

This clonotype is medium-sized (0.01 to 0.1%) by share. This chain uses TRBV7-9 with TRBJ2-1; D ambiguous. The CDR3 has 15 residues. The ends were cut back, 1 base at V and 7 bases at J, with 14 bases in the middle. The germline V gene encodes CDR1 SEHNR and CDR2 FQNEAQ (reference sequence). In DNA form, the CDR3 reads TGTGCCAGCAGCTTAGGTCCCGCCCCTGGGAATGAGCAGTTCTTC. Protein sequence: CASSLGPAPGNEQFF.

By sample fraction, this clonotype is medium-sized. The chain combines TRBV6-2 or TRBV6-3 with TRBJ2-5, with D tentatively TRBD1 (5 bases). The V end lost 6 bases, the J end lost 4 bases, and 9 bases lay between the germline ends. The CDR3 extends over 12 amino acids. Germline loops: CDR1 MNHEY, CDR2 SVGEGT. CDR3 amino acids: CASSDSSETQYF. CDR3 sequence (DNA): TGTGCCAGCAGCGACAGTTCAGAGACCCAGTACTTC.

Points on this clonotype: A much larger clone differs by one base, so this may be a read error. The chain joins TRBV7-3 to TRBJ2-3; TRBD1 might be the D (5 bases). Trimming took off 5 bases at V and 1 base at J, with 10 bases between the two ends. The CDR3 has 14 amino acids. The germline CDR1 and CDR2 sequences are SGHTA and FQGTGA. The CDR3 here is CASSPIGGTDTQYF. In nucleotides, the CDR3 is TGTGCCAGCAGCCCAATAGGGGGCACAGATACGCAGTATTTT.

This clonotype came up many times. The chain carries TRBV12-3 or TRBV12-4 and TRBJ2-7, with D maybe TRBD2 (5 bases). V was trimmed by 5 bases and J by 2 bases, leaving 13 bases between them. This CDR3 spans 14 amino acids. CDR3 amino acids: CASSTGLYPYEQYF. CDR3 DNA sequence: TGTGCCAGCAGTACCGGACTGTACCCCTACGAGCAGTACTTC.

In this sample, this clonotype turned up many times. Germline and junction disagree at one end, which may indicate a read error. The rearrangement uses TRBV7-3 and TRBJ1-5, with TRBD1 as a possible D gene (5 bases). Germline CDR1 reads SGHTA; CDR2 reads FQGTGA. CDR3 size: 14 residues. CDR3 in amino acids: CAGREDASNQPQHF. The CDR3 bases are TGCGCCGGCAGGGAAGATGCTAGCAATCAGCCCCAGCATTTT.

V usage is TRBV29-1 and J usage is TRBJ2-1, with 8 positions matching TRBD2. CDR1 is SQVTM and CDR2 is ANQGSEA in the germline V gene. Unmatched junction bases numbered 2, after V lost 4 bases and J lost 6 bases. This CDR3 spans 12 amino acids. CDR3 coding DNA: TGCAGCGTTGTTCGGGGGGGCAATGAGCAGTTCTTC. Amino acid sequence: CSVVRGGNEQFF.

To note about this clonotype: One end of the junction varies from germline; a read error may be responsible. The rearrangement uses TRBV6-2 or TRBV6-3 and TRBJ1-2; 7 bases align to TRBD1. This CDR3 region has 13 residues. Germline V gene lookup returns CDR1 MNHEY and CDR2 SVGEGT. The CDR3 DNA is TGTGCCAGCAGGGACAGGACTTCGGATGGCTACGCCTTC. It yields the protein CASRDRTSDGYAF.

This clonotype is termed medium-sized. The CDR3 region is CATSPDRAINEQFF. In nucleotides, the CDR3 is TGTGCCACCAGTCCGGACAGGGCCATCAATGAGCAGTTCTTC. This chain uses TRBV15 with TRBJ2-1; 8 bases align to TRBD1. The CDR3 runs 14 residues. From germline, CDR1 is LNHNV and CDR2 YYDKDF (reference sequence). V was clipped by 6 bases and J by 6 bases; unmatched bases: 7. The full variable domain, rest sourced from reference TRBV15 and TRBJ2-1, is DAMVIQNPRYQVTQFGKPVTLSCSQTLNHNVMYWYQQKSSQAPKLLFHYYDKDFNNEADTPDNFQSRRPNTSFCFLDIRSPGLGDTAMYLCATSPDRAINEQFFGPGTRLTVL.

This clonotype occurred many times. The DNA of the CDR3 is TGCGCCAGCAGCCCGATTGGGCAGAGCTCCTACGAGCAGTACTTC. It yields the protein CASSPIGQSSYEQYF. The rearrangement uses TRBV4-1 and TRBJ2-7; D is unresolved. The CDR3 is 15 residues long. CDR1 is MGHRA, CDR2 YSYEKL, per germline. The ends were cut back, 4 bases at V and 0 bases at J, with 13 bases in the middle.